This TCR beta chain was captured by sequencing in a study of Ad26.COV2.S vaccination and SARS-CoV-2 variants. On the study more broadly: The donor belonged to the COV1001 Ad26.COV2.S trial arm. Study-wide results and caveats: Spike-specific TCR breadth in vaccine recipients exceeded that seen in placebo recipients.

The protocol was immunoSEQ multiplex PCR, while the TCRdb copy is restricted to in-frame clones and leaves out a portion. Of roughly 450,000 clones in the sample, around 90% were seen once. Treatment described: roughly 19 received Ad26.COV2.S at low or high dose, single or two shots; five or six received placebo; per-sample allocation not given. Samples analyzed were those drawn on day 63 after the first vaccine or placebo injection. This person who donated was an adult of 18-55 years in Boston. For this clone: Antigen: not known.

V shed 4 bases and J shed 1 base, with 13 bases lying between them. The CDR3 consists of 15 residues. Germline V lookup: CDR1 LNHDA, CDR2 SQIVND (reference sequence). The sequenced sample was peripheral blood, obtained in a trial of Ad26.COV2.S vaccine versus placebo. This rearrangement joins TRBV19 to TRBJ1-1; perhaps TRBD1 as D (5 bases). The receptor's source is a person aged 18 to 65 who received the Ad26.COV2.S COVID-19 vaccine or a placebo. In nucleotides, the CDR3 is TGTGCCAGTAGTAGAGGGGACGCCGCGAACACTGAAGCTTTCTTT. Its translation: CASSRGDAANTEAFF.